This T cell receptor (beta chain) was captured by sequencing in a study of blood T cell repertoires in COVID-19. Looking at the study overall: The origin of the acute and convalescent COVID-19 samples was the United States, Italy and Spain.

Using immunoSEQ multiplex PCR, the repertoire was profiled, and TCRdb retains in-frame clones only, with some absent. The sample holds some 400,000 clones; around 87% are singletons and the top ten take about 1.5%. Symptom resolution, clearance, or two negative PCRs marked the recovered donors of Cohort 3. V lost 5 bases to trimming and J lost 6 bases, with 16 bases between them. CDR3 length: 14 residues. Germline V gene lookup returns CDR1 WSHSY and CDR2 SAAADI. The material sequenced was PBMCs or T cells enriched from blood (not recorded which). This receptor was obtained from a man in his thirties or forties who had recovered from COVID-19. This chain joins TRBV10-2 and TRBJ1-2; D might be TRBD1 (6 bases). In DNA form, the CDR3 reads TGCGCCAGCAGTTGGGCAGGGGTAAAGGATGGCTACACCTTC. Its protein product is CASSWAGVKDGYTF.